Listed below are T cell receptor beta chains from one sample, sequenced in a study of immune evolution from preneoplasia to lung adenocarcinoma. The data were produced by immunoSEQ multiplex PCR, yet TCRdb's version contains in-frame clones alone and is incomplete. The table shows 1,800 or so clones, with 82% occurring only once. The sample taken for sequencing was FFPE invasive lung adenocarcinoma tissue. These receptors were taken from a person aged 50-59 years with lung adenocarcinoma. CDR3s include the opening cysteine and the closing phenylalanine or tryptophan. D genes are given only for firm matches. Clone size, where shown, is once, few, many, or a class for clones that have expanded.

>TRBV28|-|TRBJ2-7|TRBD1
TGTGCCAGCAGAAAGGACAGGGGGTACTCCTACGAGCAGTACTTC
CASRKDRGYSYEQYF
>TRBV10-2|few|TRBJ1-5|-
TGCGCCAGCAGTGAGAGCCCCTACCGGGCAGGAGATCAGCCCCAGCATTTT
CASSESPYRAGDQPQHF
>TRBV5-1|-|TRBJ2-2|-
TGCGCCAGCAGCTTGGTAGAGGCCACCGGGGAGCTGTTTTTT
CASSLVEATGELFF
>TRBV25-1|-|TRBJ2-1|TRBD2
TGTGCCAGCAGTGAGGCGGGAGAGAGGGATGAGCAGTTCTTC
CASSEAGERDEQFF
>TRBV10-1|-|TRBJ1-1|-
TGCGCCAGCAGTGAGTCTCCGGCAGGGGTGAACACTGAAGCTTTCTTT
CASSESPAGVNTEAFF
>TRBV27|-|TRBJ1-1|-
TGTGCCAGCAGTTTTCGCTCGAGGGGGAACACTGAAGCTTTCTTT
CASSFRSRGNTEAFF
>TRBV7-8|few|TRBJ2-1|TRBD2
TGTGCCAGCAGCCCCCGGCGAGCGGGAGTATACAATGAGCAGTTCTTC
CASSPRRAGVYNEQFF
>TRBV20-1|-|TRBJ2-5|TRBD1
TGCAGTGCTAGGGACAGGGAGACCCAGTACTTC
CSARDRETQYF
>TRBV16|-|TRBJ2-7|-
TGTGCCAGCAGAAGGGAAGGGGCCGAGCAGTACTTC
CASRREGAEQYF
>TRBV7-8|-|TRBJ2-7|TRBD1
TGTGCCAGCAGCTTAGCAACAGGGGTTTTCCACGAGCAGTACTTC
CASSLATGVFHEQYF
>TRBV7-2|-|TRBJ2-2|-
TGTGCCAGCAGCCCAGCCTCGTGGAACACCGGGGAGCTGTTTTTT
CASSPASWNTGELFF
>TRBV4-3|few|TRBJ2-7|TRBD1
TGCGCCAGCAGCCAAGATTCCCTGGACAGGGCCTACGAGCAGTACTTC
CASSQDSLDRAYEQYF
>TRBV5-4|-|TRBJ1-1|-
TGTGCCGTCCAAGGAGCCCGGGTCACTGAAGCTTTCTTT
CAVQGARVTEAFF
>TRBV9|-|TRBJ2-3|TRBD2
TGTGCCAGCAGCCTCCGGGACTACACAGATACGCAGTATTTT
CASSLRDYTDTQYF
>TRBV30|-|TRBJ1-5|-
TGTGCCTGGAGTGTAACAGGTACCCCAAATCAGCCCCAGCATTTT
CAWSVTGTPNQPQHF
>TRBV5-1|-|TRBJ2-3|-
TGCGCCAGCAGCTCGGACAGCCCTAGCACAGATACGCAGTATTTT
CASSSDSPSTDTQYF
>TRBV11-2|-|TRBJ2-1|TRBD2
TGTGCCAGCAGCTTAGAAAGCGGGGGAGAGCAGTTCTTC
CASSLESGGEQFF
>TRBV11-2|-|TRBJ1-5|-
TGTGCCAGCAGCTTGGATTCGAATCAGCCCCAGCATTTT
CASSLDSNQPQHF
>TRBV19|-|TRBJ2-7|TRBD2
TGTGCCAGTAGTCCTGGGACTAGCGGGGGAGGATACGAGCAGTACTTC
CASSPGTSGGGYEQYF
>TRBV13|-|TRBJ1-1|-
TGTGCCAGCAGCCCCACACCGAAGGCGAACACTGAAGCTTTCTTT
CASSPTPKANTEAFF
>TRBV29-1|-|TRBJ2-1|-
TGCAGCGTTCCTTCTCCGGGACACAATGAGCAGTTCTTC
CSVPSPGHNEQFF
>TRBV5-6|-|TRBJ1-5|-
TGTGCCAGCAGCTTTGCCCCTGGGGTCAATCAGCCCCAGCATTTT
CASSFAPGVNQPQHF
>TRBV11-3|-|TRBJ2-1|-
TGTGCCAGCAGCTTATCCCGCCCCAATGAGCAGTTCTTC
CASSLSRPNEQFF
>TRBV7-3|-|TRBJ2-1|-
TGTGCCAGCAGGGCGGGACCCCTCAATGAGCAGTTCTTC
CASRAGPLNEQFF
>TRBV2|-|TRBJ2-5|-
TGTGCCAGCAGTGTCATGATCGGGGAGACCCAGTACTTC
CASSVMIGETQYF
>TRBV28|-|TRBJ2-3|TRBD1
TGTGCCAGCAGTACGGGACAGGGCGGATTAGATACGCAGTATTTT
CASSTGQGGLDTQYF
>TRBV5-1|-|TRBJ2-1|TRBD2
TGCGCCAGCAGCTCAGCGGGGGGGTACAATGAGCAGTTCTTC
CASSSAGGYNEQFF
>TRBV7-9|-|TRBJ1-4|-
TGTGCCAGCAGCTTCGAAGCAACTAATGAAAAACTGTTTTTT
CASSFEATNEKLFF
>TRBV6-5|-|TRBJ1-2|-
TGTGCCAGCAGTTACAGGGAGGGCTCCTATGGCTACACCTTC
CASSYREGSYGYTF
>TRBV10-3|few|TRBJ1-3|-
TGTGCCATCAGCGCCGGGACCACTGGAAACACCATATATTTT
CAISAGTTGNTIYF
>TRBV28|-|TRBJ2-3|TRBD2
TGTGCCAGCAGCTCCGGGACTAGCAGAGATACGCAGTATTTT
CASSSGTSRDTQYF
>TRBV27|-|TRBJ2-2|TRBD2
TGTGCCAGCCATCGGACTAGCGAGGGCACCGGGGAGCTGTTTTTT
CASHRTSEGTGELFF
>TRBV4-3|-|TRBJ2-6|TRBD2
TGCGCCAGCAGCGACCAAGGAGGTAGCGGGGGCTCTGGGGCCAACGTCCTGACTTTC
CASSDQGGSGGSGANVLTF
>TRBV10-1|-|TRBJ1-5|-
TGCGCCAGCAGTGAAAATCCCGATCAGCCCCAGCATTTT
CASSENPDQPQHF
>TRBV10-3|-|TRBJ2-3|-
TGTGCCGGCGCTTCGGGGGTTACCACAGATACGCAGTATTTT
CAGASGVTTDTQYF
>TRBV7-8|-|TRBJ1-1|-
TGTGCCAGCAGCTTACTGGGAATGAACACTGAAGCTTTCTTT
CASSLLGMNTEAFF
>TRBV4-1|-|TRBJ1-6|TRBD1
TGCGCCAGCAGCTTGGACAGGGATAGCTCCTATAATTCACCCCTCCACTTT
CASSLDRDSSYNSPLHF
>TRBV7-2|-|TRBJ2-1|-
TGTGCCAGCAGCTCTACAGCGTATCAGTACAATGAGCAGTTCTTC
CASSSTAYQYNEQFF
>TRBV27|few|TRBJ2-3|TRBD1
TGTGCCAGCAGTTGGACAGGGGTTGGAGATACGCAGTATTTT
CASSWTGVGDTQYF
>TRBV30|-|TRBJ1-3|TRBD1
TGTGCCTGGAGTGTGACAGGGGTGGGAAACACCATATATTTT
CAWSVTGVGNTIYF
>TRBV6-5|-|TRBJ1-4|-
TGTGCCAGCAGTTACTCGAGGGGGAATGAAAAACTGTTTTTT
CASSYSRGNEKLFF
>TRBV6-6|-|TRBJ2-3|TRBD2
TGTGCCAGCAGTTTGCGGGAGCCCCCAGATACGCAGTATTTT
CASSLREPPDTQYF
>TRBV11-3|-|TRBJ2-1|TRBD2
TGTGCCAGCAGCTTAGGAGTGGTAGCGGGGGACAATGAGCAGTTCTTC
CASSLGVVAGDNEQFF